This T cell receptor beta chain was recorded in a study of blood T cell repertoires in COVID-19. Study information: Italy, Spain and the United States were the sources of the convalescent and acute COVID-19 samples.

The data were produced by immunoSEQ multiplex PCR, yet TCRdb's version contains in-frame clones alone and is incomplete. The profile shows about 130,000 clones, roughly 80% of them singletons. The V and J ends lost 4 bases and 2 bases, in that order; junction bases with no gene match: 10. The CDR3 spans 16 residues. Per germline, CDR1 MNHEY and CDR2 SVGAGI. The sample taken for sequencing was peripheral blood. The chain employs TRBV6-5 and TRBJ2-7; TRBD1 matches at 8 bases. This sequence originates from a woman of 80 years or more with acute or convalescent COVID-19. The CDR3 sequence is CASSSPRTGLTYEQYF. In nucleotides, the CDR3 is TGTGCCAGCAGTTCCCCCCGGACAGGGCTAACCTACGAGCAGTACTTC.